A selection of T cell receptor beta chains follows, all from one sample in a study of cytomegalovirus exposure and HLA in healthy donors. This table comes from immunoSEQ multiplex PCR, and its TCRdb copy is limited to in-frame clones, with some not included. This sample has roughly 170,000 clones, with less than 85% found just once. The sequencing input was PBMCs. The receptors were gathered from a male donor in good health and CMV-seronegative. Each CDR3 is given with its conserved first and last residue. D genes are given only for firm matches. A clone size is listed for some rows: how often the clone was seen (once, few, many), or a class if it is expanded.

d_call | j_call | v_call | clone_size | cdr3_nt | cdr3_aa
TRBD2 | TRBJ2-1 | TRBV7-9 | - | TGTGCCAGCAGGCCCCCCAGGGCAGGGAGGGATAATGAGCAGTTCTTC | CASRPPRAGRDNEQFF
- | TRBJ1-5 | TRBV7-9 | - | TGTTCCAGCAGCTTAGCGTTGGTTGGCAGTAATCAGCCCCAGCATTTT | CSSSLALVGSNQPQHF
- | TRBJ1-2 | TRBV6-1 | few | TGTGCCAGCACCCGGAGTAACTATGGCTACACCTTC | CASTRSNYGYTF
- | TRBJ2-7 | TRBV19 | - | TGTGCCAGTAGTTTCCGGGGGGCGGCCCACGAGCAGTACTTC | CASSFRGAAHEQYF
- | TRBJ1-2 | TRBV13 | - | TGTGCCAGCAGCTTAGGCGCCAGGAGGATCTATGGCTACACCTTC | CASSLGARRIYGYTF
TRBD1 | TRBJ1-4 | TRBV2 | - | TGTGCCAGCCTGCCGGGACAGGCGGCCAATGAAAAACTGTTTTTT | CASLPGQAANEKLFF
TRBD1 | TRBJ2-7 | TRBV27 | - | TGTGCCAGCGAACTAAGTCGGGACAGCCGACGATTGGGCTACGAGCAGTACTTC | CASELSRDSRRLGYEQYF
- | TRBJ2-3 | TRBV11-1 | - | TGTGCCAGCAGCTTACCAAACTCGGGAGATACGCAGTATTTT | CASSLPNSGDTQYF
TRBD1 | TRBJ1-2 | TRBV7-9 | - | TGTGCCAGCAGCCCAACCCCTACCGGGACAGGAGTTTTTGGCTACACCTTC | CASSPTPTGTGVFGYTF
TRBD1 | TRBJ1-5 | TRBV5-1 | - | TGCGCCAGCAGCTGGGGGACAGGGGATGTCAATCAGCCCCAGCATTTT | CASSWGTGDVNQPQHF
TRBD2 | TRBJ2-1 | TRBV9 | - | TGTGCCAGCAGCCCCGGATTAGCGGGGGGAACTGAAAAGTACAATGAGCAGTTCTTC | CASSPGLAGGTEKYNEQFF
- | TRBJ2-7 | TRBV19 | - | TGTGCCAGTAGTATGTGGAGGGGCCCCTACGAGCAGTACTTC | CASSMWRGPYEQYF
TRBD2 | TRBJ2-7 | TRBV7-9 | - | TGTTCCAGCAGCCCAACGCGGCGGCTAGCGGGATCGGAGCAGTACTTC | CSSSPTRRLAGSEQYF
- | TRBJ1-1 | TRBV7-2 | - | TGTGCCAGCAGCCCTAGAGGGGCGGGGATTGGCACTGAAGCTTTCTTT | CASSPRGAGIGTEAFF
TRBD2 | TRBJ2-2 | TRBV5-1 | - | TGCGCCAGCAGCTTGGTTGGCGGGAGTCAAACCGGGGAGCTGTTTTTT | CASSLVGGSQTGELFF
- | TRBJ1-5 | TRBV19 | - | TGTGCCAGTAGCCCATACAGGGAGCGGCCCCAGCCCCAGCATTTT | CASSPYRERPQPQHF
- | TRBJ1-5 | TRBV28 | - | TGTGCCAGCAGTTTATCGGAGGGGCTGTTCGGTCAGCCCCAGCATTTT | CASSLSEGLFGQPQHF
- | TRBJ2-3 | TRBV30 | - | TGTGCCTGGAGGGGGGTGACAGGCTTCACAGATACGCAGTATTTT | CAWRGVTGFTDTQYF
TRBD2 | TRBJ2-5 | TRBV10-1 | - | TGCGCCGGCTACTTGACTAGCGGGCCGCAAGAGACCCAGTACTTC | CAGYLTSGPQETQYF
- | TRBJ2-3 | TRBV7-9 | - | TGTGCCAGCAGCTCCTCGGACGGGGAAAGCACAGATACGCAGTATTTT | CASSSSDGESTDTQYF
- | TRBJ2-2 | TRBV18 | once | TGTGCCAGCTCACCCTACTCCACCGGGGAGCTGTTTTTT | CASSPYSTGELFF
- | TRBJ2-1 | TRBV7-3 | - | TGTGCCAGCAGCCCCCGGGATTCCTACAATGAGCAGTTCTTC | CASSPRDSYNEQFF
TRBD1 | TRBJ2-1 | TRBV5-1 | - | TGCGCCAGCACCGCGGGACAGGGGTTGGGGGGTGAGCAGTTCTTC | CASTAGQGLGGEQFF
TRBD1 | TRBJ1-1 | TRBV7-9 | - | TGTGCCATCGGACAGGTGCTGAACACTGAAGCTTTCTTT | CAIGQVLNTEAFF